This TCR beta chain was obtained from a study of regulatory T cells in long-lasting Graves disease. Study details: Newly diagnosed Graves' patients had under 3 months of antithyroid drugs.

Between the trimmed V and J ends, which lost 4 bases and 7 bases, there was a span of 16 bases. The CDR3 spans 14 residues. Documented time point: newly diagnosed GD, antithyroid drugs for less than 3 months. RNA isolated from PBMCs was used to make the TCR library. Patients met American Thyroid Association criteria for Graves' disease. This clonotype was seen repeatedly, ten times or more. Its antigen is not known. Overall study results and limits: Analysis covered peripheral blood alone, not thyroid tissue.

Library construction for TCR beta used iRepertoire HTBI primers and Arm-PCR of CDR3 regions. MiXCR, run by TCRdb on the multiplex PCR reads, gives a single entry per CDR3 protein. The sample consists of 300,000 to 400,000 distinct CDR3 sequences, roughly 18% of them appearing once. The V gene is TRBV12-3 or TRBV12-4, the J gene TRBJ1-2; a weak D match, TRBD1 (5 bases). The sequence was obtained from a female donor with Graves disease. This specimen was peripheral blood mononuclear cells (PBMCs), taken at new diagnosis, from a patient treated with antithyroid drugs. CDR3 nucleotides: TGTGCCAGCAGTTCGAGCGGACATACTTTTGGCTACACCTTC. This codes for CASSSSGHTFGYTF.